One and the same sample provided the 32 T cell receptor beta chains below, sequenced in a study of human T cells and chemical hapten exposure. The time point is: patch test 1, 2 weeks after DPC sensitization. Treatment of the sample: therapeutic diphenylcyclopropenone sensitization with weekly scalp DPC. MiXCR was run by TCRdb on the RACE reads, yielding one entry per CDR3 protein. The data show some 340,000 distinct CDR3 sequences, under 8% seen once. The source was whole blood, collected in connection with sensitization to the hapten diphenylcyclopropenone (DPC). All receptors derive from a woman aged 18-29 years with alopecia areata. Some clones in this sample may be carry-over from other donors' samples.

This clonotype was recorded at least ten times. J is TRBJ2-7 and V is TRBV12-3 or TRBV12-4; D possibly uses TRBD1 or TRBD2 (6 bases each). The CDR3 covers 14 residues. Trimming stripped 7 bases from V and 2 bases from J, with 15 bases between. The CDR3 spells CASNTGDTTYEQYF. CDR3 nucleotide sequence: TGTGCCAGCAACACGGGGGACACAACCTACGAGCAGTACTTC.

This clonotype was seen at least ten times. The chain combines TRBV29-1 with TRBJ2-5, with D hard to call. The CDR3 runs 11 residues. Germline CDR1 reads SQVTM; CDR2 reads ANQGSEA. Deletions cut 5 bases from V and 5 bases from J, with 9 bases between. CDR3: CSVSSGETQYF. The CDR3 DNA follows: TGCAGCGTTAGCTCCGGGGAGACCCAGTACTTC.

Only a few counts were recorded for this clonotype. V gene TRBV28 combines with J gene TRBJ1-1, with TRBD1 as a possible D gene (5 bases). Trimming removed 7 bases from V and 4 bases from J, with 16 bases in between. Germline V gives CDR1 MDHEN, CDR2 SYDVKM. The CDR3 is 14 residues long. The CDR3 nucleotides read TGTGCCAGCAACATAGGGACCCAGGCCACTGAAGCTTTCTTT. Its translation: CASNIGTQATEAFF.

The sample holds many counts of this clonotype. The rearrangement joins TRBV21-1 to TRBJ2-6; TRBD1 is taken as the D call from the table, unchecked against the DNA. TRBV21-1 constitutes a pseudogene. CDR3 size: 15 residues. The CDR3 region has the DNA TGTGCCAGCAGCACCAGCCCCGAGGGGGCCAACGTCCTGACTTTC. Translating it yields CASSTSPEGANVLTF.

This clonotype was observed at least ten times. The J gene is TRBJ2-3, the V gene TRBV5-1; D may be TRBD1 (6 bases). There are 15 residues in the CDR3. V was pared by 0 bases and J by 2 bases, with 10 bases between. CDR1 SGHRS and CDR2 YFSETQ come from the germline V gene. The CDR3 nucleotides are TGCGCCAGCAGCTTGGGGACAGCGTACACAGATACGCAGTATTTT. This sequence encodes CASSLGTAYTDTQYF.

This clonotype appeared a few times. The V and J genes are TRBV7-9 and TRBJ2-2, with D maybe TRBD1 (6 bases). Germline V gives CDR1 SEHNR, CDR2 FQNEAQ (reference sequence). The ends were cut back, 5 bases at V and 2 bases at J, with 15 bases in the middle. This CDR3 contains 16 residues. The CDR3 region is CASSESRTVNTGELFF. The CDR3 DNA sequence: TGTGCCAGCAGCGAATCCCGGACAGTCAACACCGGGGAGCTGTTTTTT.

This clonotype has a handful of counts. The chain couples TRBV12-3 or TRBV12-4 to TRBJ1-2, with D uncertain. Trimming removed 2 bases from V and 7 bases from J, with 17 bases in between. The CDR3 has 15 residues. The CDR3 spells CASSLRRQRYPGYTF. As DNA, the CDR3 is TGTGCCAGCAGTTTAAGGCGCCAGCGCTATCCTGGCTACACCTTC.

Ten or more counts support this clonotype. The chain combines TRBV6-6 with TRBJ2-2; no definite D call. The V gene's germline CDR1 is MNHNY and CDR2 SVGAGI (reference sequence). The CDR3 runs 11 residues. Between the trimmed V and J ends, which lost 6 bases and 5 bases, there was a span of 4 bases. Here the CDR3 DNA reads TGTGCCAGCAGATCAACCGGGGAGCTGTTTTTT. It specifies CASRSTGELFF.

This clonotype was seen a handful of times. The rearrangement uses TRBV27 and TRBJ2-1; the match to TRBD1 covers 8 bases. Germline CDR1 is MNHEY and CDR2 is SMNVEV (reference sequence). CDR3 length: 16 residues. V lost 4 bases to trimming and J lost 4 bases; unmatched junction nucleotides: 9. The CDR3: CASSSDRGSSYNEQFF. The DNA for the CDR3 is TGTGCCAGCAGTTCTGACAGGGGCTCTTCTTACAATGAGCAGTTCTTC.

This clonotype was counted ten times or more. This chain joins TRBV7-2 and TRBJ2-4; 8 bases are shared with TRBD2. V gave up 6 bases and J gave up 8 bases; unmatched junction bases: 9. This CDR3 has 14 residues. From germline, CDR1 is SGHTA and CDR2 FQGNSA. The CDR3 region has the DNA TGTGCCAGCAGTTCCGGGACTAGTGAGGACATTCAGTACTTC. As protein: CASSSGTSEDIQYF.

The table lists this clonotype with many counts. V gene TRBV7-9 combines with J gene TRBJ1-1; D possibly corresponds to TRBD1 (6 bases). Trimming took 5 bases from V and 4 from J, leaving 11 bases between them. This CDR3 comprises 13 residues. CDR1 SEHNR and CDR2 FQNEAQ come from the germline V gene (reference sequence). The CDR3 spells CASSLSGATEAFF. The CDR3 DNA follows: TGTGCCAGCAGCCTATCGGGGGCCACTGAAGCTTTCTTT.

Notes on this clonotype: The CDR3 carries no conserved terminal phenylalanine or tryptophan, so it likely arises from a read error. V usage is TRBV7-2 and J usage is TRBJ1-4; 11 nucleotides align to TRBD1. There are 16 residues in the CDR3. V shed 5 bases and J 8 bases; nucleotides not matched to a gene: 10. CDR1 SGHTA and CDR2 FQGNSA come from the germline V gene. The CDR3 sequence is CASSQNGQGAREKLFS. DNA of the CDR3: TGTGCCAGCAGCCAAAATGGACAGGGGGCGCGAGAAAAACTGTTTTCT.

The rearrangement links TRBV5-6 to TRBJ1-1, with 11 bases lining up with TRBD1. CDR3 length: 16 amino acids. From germline, CDR1 is SGHDT and CDR2 YYEEEE. V was clipped by 3 bases and J by 1 base; unmatched bases: 5. CDR3 residues: CASSSGTGGANTEAFF. CDR3 nucleotides: TGTGCCAGCAGCTCCGGGACAGGGGGTGCGAACACTGAAGCTTTCTTT.

This chain connects TRBV6-4 to TRBJ2-1, with 11 positions matching TRBD2. From germline, CDR1 is MRHNA and CDR2 SNTAGT. Trimming removed 5 bases from V and 7 bases from J; junction bases left unmatched: 10. The CDR3 contains 16 residues. The DNA of the CDR3 is TGTGCCAGCAGTTCGACTAGCGGGACTGCCAAAAATGAGCAGTTCTTC. It encodes CASSSTSGTAKNEQFF.

In this sample, this clonotype turned up a few times. The V and J genes are TRBV6-1 and TRBJ2-1; D call uncertain. Between the trimmed V and J ends, which lost 4 bases and 9 bases, there was a span of 10 bases. The CDR3 length is 12 residues. Germline CDR1 and CDR2: MNHNS and SASEGT. CDR3 loop: CASSVQNGEQFF. The DNA of the CDR3 is TGTGCCAGCAGTGTCCAGAACGGTGAGCAGTTCTTC.

This clonotype has a handful of counts. The chain uses TRBV7-6 and TRBJ2-1; 15 bases align to TRBD2. CDR1 and CDR2 from the germline V gene are SGHVS and FNYEAQ. Losses at the gene ends were 5 bases for V and 6 bases for J; bases not matched to a gene: 17. This CDR3 region has 20 residues. The CDR3 DNA reads TGTGCCAGCAGCCACGATCCGGGACTAGCGGGGGGCCCGGAGAGCAATGAGCAGTTCTTC. Its translation is CASSHDPGLAGGPESNEQFF.

Only a few counts were recorded for this clonotype. This rearrangement joins TRBV5-1 to TRBJ1-6; D is uncertain. This CDR3 comprises 14 residues. The V and J ends lost 6 bases and 9 bases respectively, with 16 bases between them. Germline V gives CDR1 SGHRS, CDR2 YFSETQ. CDR3: CASTSPGTSSPLHF. Written as DNA, the CDR3 is TGCGCCAGCACCTCCCCGGGTACGAGTTCACCCCTCCACTTT.

In its sample, this clonotype was seen many times. The rearrangement links TRBV6-1 to TRBJ2-1; 8 bases align to TRBD1. V was clipped by 2 bases and J by 0 bases; unmatched bases: 18. The CDR3 consists of 21 residues. The germline V gene has CDR1 MNHNS and CDR2 SASEGT. CDR3 region: CASSEWGQGAFTRSSYNEQFF. In nucleotides, the CDR3 is TGTGCCAGCAGTGAATGGGGGCAGGGGGCATTTACTCGGAGCTCCTACAATGAGCAGTTCTTC.

V is TRBV13 and J is TRBJ2-7, with 7 bases that match TRBD1. Looked up from germline, CDR1 is PRHDT and CDR2 is FYEKMQ (reference sequence). Germline trimming cut 5 bases from V and 4 bases from J; bases unmatched to any gene: 11. This CDR3 is 15 amino acids long. CDR3 sequence (DNA): TGTGCCAGCAGCCCCGCCGGAGACAGGGCGTACGAGCAGTACTTC. Residues: CASSPAGDRAYEQYF.

The sample holds a few counts of this clonotype. Relative to the germline gene, one junction end is altered; a read error may explain this. V and J are TRBV12-3 or TRBV12-4 and TRBJ2-7, with 10 bases identical to TRBD2. This CDR3 comprises 14 residues. This chain's CDR3 is CASSIAGGGHEQYF. The CDR3 coding sequence is TGTGCCAGCAGTATAGCGGGGGGCGGCCACGAGCAGTACTTC.

This clonotype was picked up many times. The rearrangement uses TRBV2 and TRBJ2-3; 7 nucleotides align to TRBD1. The CDR3 contains 17 residues. V lost 2 bases and J lost 1; bases outside the gene matches: 9. The V gene's germline CDR1 is SNHLY and CDR2 FYNNEI. This CDR3 reads CASSERRTGARTDTQYF. The CDR3 nucleotides are TGTGCCAGCAGTGAAAGGCGGACAGGCGCCCGCACAGATACGCAGTATTTT.

The chain has TRBV28 and TRBJ2-5; perhaps TRBD2 as D (7 bases). The germline CDR1 and CDR2 sequences are MDHEN and SYDVKM. The CDR3 runs 14 residues. V lost 3 bases and J lost 5, with 13 bases in between. The CDR3 reads CASSLAGAEETQYF. CDR3 nucleotides: TGTGCCAGCAGTTTGGCGGGGGCAGAGGAGACCCAGTACTTC. Full variable domain (outside the CDR3, taken from reference TRBV28 and TRBJ2-5): DVKVTQSSRYLVKRTGEKVFLECVQDMDHENMFWYRQDPGLGLRLIYFSYDVKMKEKGDIPEGYSVSREKKERFSLILESASTNQTSMYLCASSLAGAEETQYFGPGTRLLVL.

V and J are TRBV28 and TRBJ2-5; 9 bases fit TRBD1. CDR1 and CDR2 from the germline V gene are MDHEN and SYDVKM. CDR3 size: 17 residues. The V gene end was trimmed by 3 bases and the J gene end by 5 bases; junction bases not matched to a gene: 13. The CDR3 spells CASSLPQKDRGKETQYF. The CDR3 DNA reads TGTGCCAGCAGTTTGCCACAAAAGGACAGGGGAAAGGAGACCCAGTACTTC.

This clonotype was found many times. The genes are TRBV12-5 and TRBJ2-3, with a tentative D call TRBD2 (6 bases). The CDR3 extends over 11 amino acids. Germline V gene lookup returns CDR1 LGHNT and CDR2 FRNRAP. The CDR3 loop is CASGSTDTQYF. As DNA, the CDR3 is TGTGCCAGCGGGTCCACAGATACGCAGTATTTT.

This clonotype has only a few counts. The CDR3: CASRDPLSNIQYF. As DNA, the CDR3 is TGTGCCAGCCGGGACCCACTGAGCAACATTCAGTACTTC. The J gene is TRBJ2-4, the V gene TRBV6-5; perhaps D is TRBD1 or TRBD2 (5 bases each). V was clipped by 8 bases and J by 7 bases, with 15 bases between them. The germline CDR1 and CDR2 sequences are MNHEY and SVGAGI. This CDR3 contains 13 residues.

This clonotype was picked up many times. The chain recombines TRBV7-2 with TRBJ2-1; D gene uncertain. V was shortened by 2 bases and J by 4 bases, with 6 bases between the two germline ends. CDR1 SGHTA and CDR2 FQGNSA come from the germline V gene. The CDR3 is made up of 13 amino acids. CDR3: CASSLNPYNEQFF. The CDR3 DNA sequence: TGTGCCAGCAGCTTAAATCCGTACAATGAGCAGTTCTTC.

This clonotype was detected a few times. This chain connects TRBV6-1 to TRBJ1-1; the match to TRBD1 covers 7 bases. With V trimmed by 3 bases and J by 1 base, 5 bases remained unmatched. The CDR3 is 15 residues long. The germline V gene has CDR1 MNHNS and CDR2 SASEGT. CDR3 loop: CASSDSDRANTEAFF. CDR3 DNA sequence: TGTGCCAGCAGTGATAGCGACAGGGCGAACACTGAAGCTTTCTTT.

Concerning this clonotype: The junction differs from germline at one of its ends, possibly a read error. V is TRBV5-1 and J is TRBJ2-7; 8 bases map to TRBD2. Germline CDR1 is SGHRS and CDR2 is YFSETQ. This CDR3 region has 13 residues. The CDR3 nucleotides read TGCGCCAGCAGCTTGGGTAGCCGGGGGGGCCCGGACTTC. Protein product: CASSLGSRGGPDF.

The chain has TRBV6-1 and TRBJ1-6, with D possibly TRBD1 on 6 matching bases. The germline V gene has CDR1 MNHNS and CDR2 SASEGT. This CDR3 comprises 15 residues. V lost 1 base, J lost 9 bases, and 13 bases lay in between. The CDR3 coding sequence is TGTGCCAGCAGTGAAGTTGACAGGCGACTTTCACCCCTCCACTTT. Its protein is CASSEVDRRLSPLHF.

This clonotype was detected a few times. The chain employs TRBV29-1 and TRBJ1-1; TRBD1 might be the D (6 bases). The CDR3 sequence is 13 residues long. Germline V gene lookup returns CDR1 SQVTM and CDR2 ANQGSEA. The CDR3, as DNA: TGCAGTTTCTGGGGGCAGGGGAACACTGAAGCTTTCTTT. Protein product: CSFWGQGNTEAFF.

This clonotype occurred a few times. The CDR3 DNA follows: TGTGCCAGCAGCCATCGGGGCAGCACTAACTATGGCTACACCTTC. The encoded protein is CASSHRGSTNYGYTF. The V and J genes are TRBV3-1 and TRBJ1-2, with D maybe TRBD1 (5 bases). The CDR3 extends over 15 amino acids. The germline V and J ends were trimmed by 3 bases and 0 bases, with 11 bases remaining between them. CDR1 LGHDT and CDR2 YNNKEL come from the germline V gene (reference sequence).

This clonotype came up a few times. V gene TRBV7-2 combines with J gene TRBJ2-2; the match to TRBD1 covers 8 bases. Germline CDR1 reads SGHTA; CDR2 reads FQGNSA. This CDR3 contains 15 residues. V shed 0 bases, J shed 4 bases, and the junction held 1 base outside the gene matches. CDR3 amino acids: CASSLATGGTGELFF. DNA of the CDR3: TGTGCCAGCAGCTTAGCTACAGGGGGCACCGGGGAGCTGTTTTTT.